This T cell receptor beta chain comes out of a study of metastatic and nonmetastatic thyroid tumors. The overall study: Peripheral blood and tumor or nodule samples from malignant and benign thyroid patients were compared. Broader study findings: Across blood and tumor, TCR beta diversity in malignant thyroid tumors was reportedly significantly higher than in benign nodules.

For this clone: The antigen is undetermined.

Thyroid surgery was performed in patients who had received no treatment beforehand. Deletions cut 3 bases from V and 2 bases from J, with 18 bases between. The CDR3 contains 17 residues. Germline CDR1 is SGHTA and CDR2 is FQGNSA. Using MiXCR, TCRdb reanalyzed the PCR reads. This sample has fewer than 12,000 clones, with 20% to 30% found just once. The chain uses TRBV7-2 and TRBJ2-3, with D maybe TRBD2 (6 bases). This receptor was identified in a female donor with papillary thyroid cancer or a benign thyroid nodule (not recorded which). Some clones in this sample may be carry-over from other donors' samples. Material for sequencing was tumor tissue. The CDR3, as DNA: TGTGCCAGCAGCTTCAGCTCCTGGGGCGGGAACACAGATACGCAGTATTTT. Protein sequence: CASSFSSWGGNTDTQYF.